What follows are 20 T cell receptor beta chains derived from one specimen sequenced in a study of vaccination effects on CD4 cells after COVID-19. Sequencing in the ViraFEST assay came after antigen-specific CD4+ T cells had been expanded with viral peptide pools, which were used to stimulate PBMC. At the end of about 9 days of culture, CD4+ T cells were isolated. Previously uninfected by SARS-CoV-2, the vaccine recipients also showed negative nucleocapsid antibodies. The assay was immunoSEQ multiplex PCR, and TCRdb's table has in-frame clones only and misses some. The data show 30,000 to 35,000 clones, about three quarters seen once. Which antigens these TCRs recognize remains unknown. The sample in question was CD4+ T cells from PBMCs cultured with HCoV-OC43 spike peptides, obtained before COVID-19 vaccination. Regarding subset: HCoV-OC43 spike overlapping peptide pool stimulation. Every receptor here comes from a human donor who received a COVID-19 vaccine.

This chain links TRBV28 with TRBJ1-5; maybe TRBD1 (5 bases). V lost 5 bases, J lost 2 bases, and 16 bases lay in between. Looked up from germline, CDR1 is MDHEN and CDR2 is SYDVKM. This CDR3 comprises 16 residues. This CDR3 is CASSQGPGRGNQPQHF. As DNA, the CDR3 is TGTGCCAGCAGTCAGGGTCCGGGACGCGGCAATCAGCCCCAGCATTTT.

This clone was observed a handful of times. The V and J genes are TRBV6-2 or TRBV6-3 and TRBJ1-5; 8 bases map to TRBD1. The CDR3 spans 13 residues. Germline V gives CDR1 MNHEY, CDR2 SVGEGT. V gave up 5 bases and J gave up 9 bases; unmatched junction bases: 6. DNA for the CDR3: TGTGCCAGCAGTCGACAGGGGATTGGGCCCCAGCATTTT. It yields the protein CASSRQGIGPQHF.

The chain carries TRBV2 and TRBJ1-2; D is possibly TRBD1 (6 bases). V was clipped by 2 bases and J by 6 bases, with 22 bases between them. This CDR3 region has 17 residues. Germline V gives CDR1 SNHLY, CDR2 FYNNEI. The CDR3 coding sequence is TGTGCCAGCAGTGAATTGGGCAGCGGGGGCTACCGGGATGGCTACACCTTC. It encodes CASSELGSGGYRDGYTF.

V is TRBV19 and J is TRBJ2-7, with 7 nucleotides matching TRBD1. This CDR3 region has 14 residues. V trimming: 4 bases; J trimming: 6 bases; junction bases outside the gene matches: 9. Per the germline V gene, CDR1 is LNHDA and CDR2 is SQIVND (reference sequence). CDR3 region: CASSKLQGSGEQYF. The DNA of the CDR3 is TGTGCCAGTAGTAAACTACAGGGGTCGGGCGAGCAGTACTTC.

The rearrangement links TRBV2 to TRBJ2-3; 11 bases map to TRBD2. Trimming at V came to 5 bases and at J to 8 bases, leaving 15 bases not matched to a gene. Germline V CDR1 and CDR2: SNHLY, FYNNEI. CDR3 length: 17 residues. The CDR3 spells CASSRTIAGGPRVTQYF. In DNA form, the CDR3 reads TGTGCCAGCAGTCGCACCATAGCGGGAGGGCCACGGGTTACGCAGTATTTT.

The gene calls are TRBV2 and TRBJ1-2; 8 bases match TRBD1. V gave up 0 bases and J gave up 12 bases; unmatched junction bases: 6. Germline V gene data show CDR1 as SNHLY and CDR2 as FYNNEI. CDR3 size: 13 residues. DNA for the CDR3: TGTGCCAGCAGTGAAGCCAAGGACAGGGTTGACACCTTC. It is translated as CASSEAKDRVDTF.

This rearrangement joins TRBV6-4 to TRBJ1-1; 11 positions match TRBD1. Germline V gene data show CDR1 as MRHNA and CDR2 as SNTAGT. V was pared by 5 bases and J by 5 bases, with 4 bases of the junction left unmatched. The CDR3 runs to 14 residues. This CDR3 is CASSRDRGATEAFF. The CDR3 DNA sequence: TGTGCCAGCAGTCGGGACAGGGGGGCTACTGAAGCTTTCTTT.

As DNA, the CDR3 is TGTGCCAGTAGCAACAGAGTGAACACCGGGGAGCTGTTTTTT. As protein: CASSNRVNTGELFF. This rearrangement joins TRBV19 to TRBJ2-2; no clear D gene. CDR1 LNHDA and CDR2 SQIVND come from the germline V gene (reference sequence). The ends were cut back, 6 bases at V and 1 base at J, with 9 bases in the middle. The CDR3 covers 14 residues.

V usage is TRBV6-2 or TRBV6-3 and J usage is TRBJ1-2; TRBD1 might be the D (5 bases). The length of the CDR3 is 14 residues. Trimming pared 2 bases from V and 4 bases from J, leaving 11 bases between. CDR1 and CDR2 from the germline V gene are MNHEY and SVGEGT. CDR3 sequence: CASSYGAGPYGYTF. The DNA of the CDR3 is TGTGCCAGCAGTTACGGGGCTGGGCCCTATGGCTACACCTTC.

The rearrangement links TRBV4-2 to TRBJ2-2; no clear D. Trimming cost V 1 base and J 6 bases, with 12 bases left between them. Germline V gene lookup returns CDR1 LGHNA and CDR2 YNFKEQ. There are 15 residues in the CDR3. The CDR3 DNA reads as TGTGCCAGCAGCCAAGCCGGGTCCCTCCCCGGGGAGCTGTTTTTT. Its translation is CASSQAGSLPGELFF.

This clone has just a few counts. The chain recombines TRBV30 with TRBJ1-6, with a weak D call TRBD1 (6 bases). In germline, CDR1 is GTSNPN, CDR2 SVGIG (reference sequence). The CDR3 is 15 residues long. Trimming cost V 3 bases and J 8 bases, with 17 bases left between them. The CDR3 DNA reads as TGTGCCTGGAGGGCCCGCGACAGGCGTTATTCACCCCTCCACTTT. Translating gives CAWRARDRRYSPLHF.

This clone has only one observation. The chain couples TRBV11-2 to TRBJ2-3; maybe TRBD1 (5 bases). Germline V gene sequence: CDR1 SGHAT, CDR2 FQNNGV. This CDR3 has 16 residues. Deletions cut 1 base from V and 7 bases from J, with 18 bases between. CDR3 sequence: CASSLGVRQLVYTQYF. The CDR3 DNA reads as TGTGCCAGCAGCTTAGGTGTGAGACAGCTCGTGTATACGCAGTATTTT.

This chain connects TRBV5-4 to TRBJ1-1, with D possibly being TRBD1 (5 bases). The CDR3 runs 16 residues. In germline, CDR1 is SGHNT, CDR2 YYREEE (reference sequence). Trimming took 0 bases from V and 0 from J, leaving 12 bases between them. The CDR3 sequence: CASSLDFDRLNTEAFF. The CDR3 bases are TGTGCCAGCAGCTTGGACTTTGACAGATTGAACACTGAAGCTTTCTTT.

This clone was recorded only once. The chain combines TRBV19 with TRBJ1-5, with D possibly TRBD1 on 5 matching bases. The CDR3 has 13 amino acids. From germline, CDR1 is LNHDA and CDR2 SQIVND (reference sequence). With 4 bases removed from V and 6 bases from J, the gap between germline ends came to 10 bases. This CDR3 is CASSTGGGQPQHF. The CDR3, as DNA: TGTGCCAGTAGTACGGGGGGGGGTCAGCCCCAGCATTTT.

The chain employs TRBV15 and TRBJ1-6, with TRBD1 matching over 7 bases. This CDR3 is built from 16 residues. Trimming cost V 3 bases and J 9 bases; bases outside gene matches: 11. The V gene's germline CDR1 is LNHNV and CDR2 YYDKDF (reference sequence). CDR3 bases: TGTGCCACCAGCAGCGACCTTAGACAGGGAAGTTCACCCCTCCACTTT. It specifies CATSSDLRQGSSPLHF.

This sequence joins TRBV9 and TRBJ2-7, with TRBD2 matching 7 bases. Germline V gene sequence: CDR1 SGDLS, CDR2 YYNGEE. The CDR3 has 15 amino acids. J gave up 2 bases and V 0 bases, and 5 bases lay outside the gene matches. The CDR3 loop is CASSVGASGAYEQYF. CDR3 nucleotides: TGTGCCAGCAGCGTAGGAGCTAGCGGAGCCTACGAGCAGTACTTC.

V is TRBV11-2 and J is TRBJ1-2, with D maybe TRBD1 (6 bases). The germline gives CDR1 SGHAT, CDR2 FQNNGV. V was trimmed by 0 bases and J by 0 bases, leaving 8 bases between them. This CDR3 has 15 residues. The chain's CDR3 is CASSLEGAANYGYTF. DNA for the CDR3: TGTGCCAGCAGCTTAGAGGGGGCAGCTAACTATGGCTACACCTTC.

This chain connects TRBV10-1 to TRBJ1-6; D gene ambiguous. V dropped 4 bases and J dropped 2 bases, with 18 bases sitting between them. Germline CDR1 reads WNHNN; CDR2 reads SYGVQD (reference sequence). The CDR3 has 18 residues. CDR3 sequence reads: CASSVRAGTRTYNSPLHF. The CDR3, as DNA: TGCGCCAGCAGTGTGAGGGCCGGCACGCGGACCTATAATTCACCCCTCCACTTT.

J is TRBJ2-7 and V is TRBV14, with D unclear. There are 17 residues in the CDR3. From germline, CDR1 is SGHDN and CDR2 FVKESK. Trimming pared 0 bases from V and 0 bases from J, leaving 15 bases between. The CDR3 sequence is CASSQESGRMSSYEQYF. The CDR3 DNA reads TGTGCCAGCAGCCAAGAGTCCGGCAGGATGAGCTCCTACGAGCAGTACTTC. Looking up the rest from reference TRBV14 and TRBJ2-7 gives the full variable domain: EAGVTQFPSHSVIEKGQTVTLRCDPISGHDNLYWYRRVMGKEIKFLLHFVKESKQDESGMPNNRFLAERTGGTYSTLKVQPAELEDSGVYFCASSQESGRMSSYEQYFGPGTRLTVT.

The rearrangement links TRBV30 to TRBJ2-6; D unresolved. Germline V CDR1 and CDR2: GTSNPN, SVGIG (reference sequence). CDR3 length: 12 amino acids. V was shortened by 4 bases and J by 4 bases, with 5 bases between the two germline ends. CDR3 sequence reads: CAWTGGANVLTF. The CDR3 region has the DNA TGTGCCTGGACAGGAGGGGCCAACGTCCTGACTTTC.